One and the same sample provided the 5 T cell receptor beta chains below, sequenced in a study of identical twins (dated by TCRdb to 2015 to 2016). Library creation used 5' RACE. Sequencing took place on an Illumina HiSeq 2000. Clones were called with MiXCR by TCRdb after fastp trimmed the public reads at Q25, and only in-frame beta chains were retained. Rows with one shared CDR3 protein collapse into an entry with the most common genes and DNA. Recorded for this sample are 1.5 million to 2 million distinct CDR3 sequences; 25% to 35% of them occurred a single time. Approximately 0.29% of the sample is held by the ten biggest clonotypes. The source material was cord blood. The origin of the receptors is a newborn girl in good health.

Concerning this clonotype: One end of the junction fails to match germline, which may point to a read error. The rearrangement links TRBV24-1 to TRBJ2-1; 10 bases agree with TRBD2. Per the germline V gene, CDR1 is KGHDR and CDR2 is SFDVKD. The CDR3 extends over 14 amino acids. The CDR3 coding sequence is TGTGCCGCCAGCATGGCTAGCGGGGGCAATGAGCAGTTCTTC. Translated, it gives CAASMASGGNEQFF.

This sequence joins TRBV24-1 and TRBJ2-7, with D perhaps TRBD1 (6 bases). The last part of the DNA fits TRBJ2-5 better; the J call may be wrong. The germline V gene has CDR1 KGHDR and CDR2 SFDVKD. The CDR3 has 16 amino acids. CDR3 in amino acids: CATSGPGTSSMETQYF. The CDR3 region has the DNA TGTGCCACCAGTGGTCCCGGGACATCTAGCATGGAGACCCAGTACTTC.

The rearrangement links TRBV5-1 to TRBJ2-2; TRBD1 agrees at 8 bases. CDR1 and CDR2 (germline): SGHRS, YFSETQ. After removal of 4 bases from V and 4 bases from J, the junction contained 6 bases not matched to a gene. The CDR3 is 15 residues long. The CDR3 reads CASSQDRVITGELFF. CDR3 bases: TGCGCCAGCAGCCAGGACAGGGTAATCACCGGGGAGCTGTTTTTT.

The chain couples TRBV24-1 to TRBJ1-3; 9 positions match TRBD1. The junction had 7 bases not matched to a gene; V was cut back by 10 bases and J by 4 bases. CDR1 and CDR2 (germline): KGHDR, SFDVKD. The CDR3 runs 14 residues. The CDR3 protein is CATTSGTGGNTIYF. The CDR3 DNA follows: TGTGCCACTACCTCCGGGACAGGGGGAAACACCATATATTTT.

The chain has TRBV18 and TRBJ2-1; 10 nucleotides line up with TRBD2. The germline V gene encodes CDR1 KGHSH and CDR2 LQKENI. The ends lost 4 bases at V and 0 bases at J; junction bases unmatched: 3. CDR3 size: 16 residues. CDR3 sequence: CASSLSGRYSYNEQFF. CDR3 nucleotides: TGTGCCAGCTCACTTAGCGGGAGGTACTCCTACAATGAGCAGTTCTTC.